The rows below give T cell receptor beta chains drawn from one sample of a study of T-cell reconstitution after alpha-beta-depleted transplantation in children. Using its own MiXCR run on the PCR reads, TCRdb lists one record per CDR3 protein. Of some 300,000 distinct CDR3 sequences in the sample, over 7.5% were seen once. The sequencing here drew on peripheral blood, taken 360 days after TCRalphabeta/CD19-depleted stem cell transplant. The receptors here all came from a female patient aged 2 to 10 who had a stem cell transplant for Fanconi anemia, so the T cells may come from the graft donor. Each CDR3 is given with its conserved first and last residue. Clone size is shown for a subset of rows, as once, few, many or a class of expanded clone.

clone size: -; V gene: TRBV27; J gene: TRBJ1-5; CDR3 protein: CASSSYGGLGQPQHF
clone size: many; V gene: TRBV5-1; J gene: TRBJ2-1; CDR3 protein: CASSLTGLGNEQFF
clone size: -; V gene: TRBV6-4; J gene: TRBJ1-1; CDR3 protein: CASSQLLGQGLTVNTEAFF
clone size: many; V gene: TRBV29-1; J gene: TRBJ1-2; CDR3 protein: CGRAWLALSGYTF
clone size: few; V gene: TRBV6-5; J gene: TRBJ1-1; CDR3 protein: CASSSPDRMNTEAFF
clone size: few; V gene: TRBV18; J gene: TRBJ1-1; CDR3 protein: CASSPLPGQGYTEAFF
clone size: -; V gene: TRBV7-6; J gene: TRBJ2-1; CDR3 protein: CASSLGPGLAAYNEQFF
clone size: many; V gene: TRBV5-1; J gene: TRBJ2-2; CDR3 protein: CASRRTGNTGELFF
clone size: few; V gene: TRBV6-1; J gene: TRBJ2-1; CDR3 protein: CASRAAVAQFF
clone size: -; V gene: TRBV29-1; J gene: TRBJ2-1; CDR3 protein: CSVQGAGEQFF
clone size: -; V gene: TRBV5-1; J gene: TRBJ2-7; CDR3 protein: CASSSSGGFYEQYF
clone size: -; V gene: TRBV27; J gene: TRBJ2-1; CDR3 protein: CASSGTGGGREQFF
clone size: few; V gene: TRBV4-3; J gene: TRBJ2-7; CDR3 protein: CASSRAWGGQGDYEQYF
clone size: -; V gene: TRBV6-2/TRBV6-3; J gene: TRBJ2-5; CDR3 protein: CASSNIAGGRETQYF
clone size: many; V gene: TRBV24-1; J gene: TRBJ2-1; CDR3 protein: CATRPSGQYNEQFF
clone size: many; V gene: TRBV5-1; J gene: TRBJ1-1; CDR3 protein: CASSLAGGDVTEAFF
clone size: many; V gene: TRBV5-1; J gene: TRBJ2-7; CDR3 protein: CASSLSWGVPSSGSTNEQYF
clone size: many; V gene: TRBV29-1; J gene: TRBJ2-5; CDR3 protein: CSVWGGSQETQYF
clone size: -; V gene: TRBV7-8; J gene: TRBJ1-4; CDR3 protein: CASSPGGGGGEKLFF
clone size: many; V gene: TRBV7-2; J gene: TRBJ2-2; CDR3 protein: CASSLLVSSLTGELFF
clone size: few; V gene: TRBV7-8; J gene: TRBJ2-2; CDR3 protein: CASGWGRGAGELFF
clone size: many; V gene: TRBV5-1; J gene: TRBJ1-3; CDR3 protein: CASSLSRPASGNTIYF
clone size: -; V gene: TRBV7-9; J gene: TRBJ1-6; CDR3 protein: CASSLGQGVSYNSPLHF
clone size: few; V gene: TRBV5-1; J gene: TRBJ1-1; CDR3 protein: CASTSGEVAFF
clone size: few; V gene: TRBV5-5; J gene: TRBJ2-5; CDR3 protein: CASSPQGFQETQYF
clone size: many; V gene: TRBV29-1; J gene: TRBJ2-7; CDR3 protein: CSVFDRTPPYEQYF
clone size: many; V gene: TRBV5-1; J gene: TRBJ2-7; CDR3 protein: CASSTGQGSYEQYF
clone size: -; V gene: TRBV6-1; J gene: TRBJ2-7; CDR3 protein: CASAAGSTYEQYF
clone size: -; V gene: TRBV6-2/TRBV6-3; J gene: TRBJ2-7; CDR3 protein: CASTMNYEQYF
clone size: many; V gene: TRBV5-1; J gene: TRBJ1-1; CDR3 protein: CASSLRPDMNTEAFF
clone size: many; V gene: TRBV5-1; J gene: TRBJ2-3; CDR3 protein: CASSLATLGDTDTQYF
clone size: few; V gene: TRBV18; J gene: TRBJ2-5; CDR3 protein: CASSRGSRQETQYF